This record looks at one T cell receptor beta chain sequence and its context. Sequencing used immunoSEQ multiplex PCR; TCRdb keeps in-frame clones, though not all of them. The top ten clones hold 4.5% to 5% of a sample with about 200,000 clones, approximately 81% of them seen once. CDR3 length equals 13 residues. V was cut by 4 bases and J by 3 bases, with 10 bases left in between. Looked up from germline, CDR1 is SGDLS and CDR2 is YYNGEE. These data originate in a study of blood T cell repertoires in COVID-19. The chain combines TRBV9 with TRBJ1-1, with D uncertain. The sample comprised peripheral blood. The TCR sequence derives from a woman of 80 years or more with acute or convalescent COVID-19. The CDR3 coding sequence is TGTGCCAGCAGCCCCCGGGATGACACTGAAGCTTTCTTT. As protein: CASSPRDDTEAFF. The full variable domain, its missing parts supplied by reference TRBV9 and TRBJ1-1, is DSGVTQTPKHLITATGQRVTLRCSPRSGDLSVYWYQQSLDQGLQFLIQYYNGEERAKGNILERFSAQQFPDLHSELNLSSLELGDSALYFCASSPRDDTEAFFGQGTRLTVV.